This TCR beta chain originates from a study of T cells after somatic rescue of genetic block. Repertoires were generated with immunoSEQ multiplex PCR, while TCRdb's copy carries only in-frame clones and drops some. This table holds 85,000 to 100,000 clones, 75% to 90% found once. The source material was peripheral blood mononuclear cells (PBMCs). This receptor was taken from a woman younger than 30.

In DNA, the CDR3 is TGTGCCAGCAGCGGCGGGACAGGGCCAACCGTTCCTTACGAGCAGTACTTC. Amino acids: CASSGGTGPTVPYEQYF. The genes are TRBV9 and TRBJ2-7, with 9 bases aligning to TRBD1. The CDR3 is 17 amino acids. CDR1 and CDR2 from the germline V gene are SGDLS and YYNGEE. Trimming took 3 bases from V and 4 from J; bases not matched to a gene: 14.